The clone carrying this T cell receptor (beta chain) was detected only a few times. The antigen is not known. This CDR3 region has 16 residues. Per germline, CDR1 SNHLY and CDR2 FYNNEI. V shed 8 bases and J 1 base; nucleotides not matched to a gene: 10. Time point meaning: sample taken at primary tumor resection. Researchers sequenced whole RNA taken from tumor, nontumor lung or frozen PBMC without sorting. The data were obtained in a study of spatial heterogeneity in lung cancer. Overall study results and limits: Expanded tumor TCRs that were ubiquitous appeared in blood more at resection than follow-up.

TCRdb recomputed calls from the 5' RACE reads with MiXCR, one row per CDR3 protein. The sample shows tens of thousands of distinct CDR3 sequences, around 12% of them seen only once. The chain employs TRBV2 and TRBJ2-5, with 10 bases matching TRBD2. Sample: PBMCs, taken at surgery. This receptor was identified in a male donor with early-stage non-small cell lung cancer. This CDR3 reads CASWAPSGGPQETQYF. CDR3 nucleotides: TGTGCCAGCTGGGCGCCTAGCGGGGGCCCCCAAGAGACCCAGTACTTC.